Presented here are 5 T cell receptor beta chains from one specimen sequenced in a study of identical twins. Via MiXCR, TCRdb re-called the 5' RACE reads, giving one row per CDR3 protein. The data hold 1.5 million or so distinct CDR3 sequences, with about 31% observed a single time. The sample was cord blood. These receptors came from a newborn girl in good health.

DNA of the CDR3: TGTGCCAGCAGCAGTTTCCCCCCTTCCCATAGCGGTTCCTACAATGAGCAGTTCTTC. This translates into CASSSFPPSHSGSYNEQFF. The chain uses TRBV27 and TRBJ2-1; perhaps TRBD2 as D (6 bases). Trimming stripped 6 bases from V and 1 base from J, with 25 bases between. The length of the CDR3 is 19 residues. Germline-derived CDR1 and CDR2 are MNHEY and SMNVEV (reference sequence).

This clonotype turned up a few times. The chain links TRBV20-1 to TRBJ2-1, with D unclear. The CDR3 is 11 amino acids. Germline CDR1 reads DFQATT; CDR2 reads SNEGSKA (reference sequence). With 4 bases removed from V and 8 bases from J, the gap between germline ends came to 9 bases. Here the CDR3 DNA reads TGCAGTGCTAAGACCGACCATGAGCAGTTCTTC. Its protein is CSAKTDHEQFF.

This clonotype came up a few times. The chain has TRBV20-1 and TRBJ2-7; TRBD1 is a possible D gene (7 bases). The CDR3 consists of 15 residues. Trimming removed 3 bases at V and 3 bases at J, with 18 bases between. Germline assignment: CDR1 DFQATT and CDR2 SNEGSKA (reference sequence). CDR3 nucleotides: TGCAGTGCTAGCCTCGCGACAGGGAGGATCTACGAGCAGTACTTC. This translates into CSASLATGRIYEQYF.

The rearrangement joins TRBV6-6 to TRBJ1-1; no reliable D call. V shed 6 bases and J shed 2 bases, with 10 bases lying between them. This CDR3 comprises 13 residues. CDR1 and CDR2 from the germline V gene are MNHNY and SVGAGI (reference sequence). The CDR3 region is CASRTDGNTEAFF. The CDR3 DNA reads TGTGCCAGCAGAACGGACGGTAACACTGAAGCTTTCTTT.

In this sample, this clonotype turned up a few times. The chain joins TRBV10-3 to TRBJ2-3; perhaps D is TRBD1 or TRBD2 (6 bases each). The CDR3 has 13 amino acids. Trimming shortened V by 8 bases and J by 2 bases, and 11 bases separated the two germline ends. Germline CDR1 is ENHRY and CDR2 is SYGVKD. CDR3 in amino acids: CAISGADTDTQYF. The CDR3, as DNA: TGTGCCATCTCGGGGGCCGACACAGATACGCAGTATTTT.